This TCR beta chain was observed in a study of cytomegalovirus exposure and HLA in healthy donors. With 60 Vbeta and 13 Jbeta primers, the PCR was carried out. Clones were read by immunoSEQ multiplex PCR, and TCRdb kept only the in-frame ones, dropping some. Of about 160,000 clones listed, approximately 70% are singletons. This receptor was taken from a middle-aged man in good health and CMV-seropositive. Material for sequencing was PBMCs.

This CDR3 reads CASSLGGAQGRGSYGYTF. CDR3 nucleotides: TGTGCCAGCAGCTTGGGGGGAGCACAGGGAAGGGGTAGCTATGGCTACACCTTC. This chain joins TRBV5-4 and TRBJ1-2; TRBD1 might be the D (6 bases). The CDR3 is 18 amino acids. The germline CDR1 and CDR2 sequences are SGHNT and YYREEE (reference sequence). V lost 0 bases to trimming and J lost 4 bases, with 22 bases between them.